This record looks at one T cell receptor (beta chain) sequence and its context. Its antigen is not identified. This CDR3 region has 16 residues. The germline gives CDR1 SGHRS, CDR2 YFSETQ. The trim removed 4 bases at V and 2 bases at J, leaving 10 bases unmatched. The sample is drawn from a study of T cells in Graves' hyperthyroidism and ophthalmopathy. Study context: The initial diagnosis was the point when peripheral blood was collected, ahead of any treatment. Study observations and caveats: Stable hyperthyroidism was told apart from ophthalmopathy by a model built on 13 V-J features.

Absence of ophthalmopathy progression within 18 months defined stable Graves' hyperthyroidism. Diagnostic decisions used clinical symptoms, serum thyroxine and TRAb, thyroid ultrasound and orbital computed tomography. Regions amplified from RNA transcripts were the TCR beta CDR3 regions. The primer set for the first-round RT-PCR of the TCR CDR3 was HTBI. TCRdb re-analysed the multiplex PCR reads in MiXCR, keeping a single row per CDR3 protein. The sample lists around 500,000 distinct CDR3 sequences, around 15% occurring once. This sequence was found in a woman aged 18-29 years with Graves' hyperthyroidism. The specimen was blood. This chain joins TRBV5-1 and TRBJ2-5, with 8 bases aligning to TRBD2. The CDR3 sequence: CASSKPAGVGQETQYF. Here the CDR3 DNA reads TGCGCCAGCAGCAAGCCAGCGGGAGTAGGACAAGAGACCCAGTACTTC.